A selection of T cell receptor beta chains follows, all from one sample in a study of blood T cell repertoires in COVID-19. The method was immunoSEQ multiplex PCR; TCRdb's version includes in-frame clones alone and lacks a portion of them. This table holds approximately 52,000 clones, roughly nine tenths found once. Sequencing input: peripheral blood. The receptors here all came from a human donor with active COVID-19. The donor label of this sample is uncertain. CDR3s include the opening cysteine and the closing phenylalanine or tryptophan. The D gene is left open where the match is weak. Size is omitted from some rows. Given values are once, few, many or a class for expanded clones.

d_call clone_size j_call v_call cdr3_aa cdr3_nt
TRBD1 once TRBJ1-6 TRBV19 CASSIAAGGDSPLHF TGTGCCAGTAGTATAGCAGCAGGGGGAGATTCACCCCTCCACTTT
TRBD1 - TRBJ1-3 TRBV2 CASVMTGGGNTIYF TGTGCCAGCGTAATGACAGGGGGCGGAAACACCATATATTTT
- - TRBJ2-3 TRBV4-2 CASSRQVQDDTQYF TGTGCCAGCAGCCGTCAGGTACAGGACGATACGCAGTATTTT
- - TRBJ1-1 TRBV21-1 CASSKTDRGRNEENTEAFF TGTGCCAGCAGCAAAACGGACAGGGGTAGAAACGAGGAGAACACTGAAGCTTTCTTT
- - TRBJ1-4 TRBV12-3/TRBV12-4 CASSLFGEKLFF TGTGCCAGCAGTTTATTCGGTGAAAAACTGTTTTTT
- - TRBJ2-5 TRBV6-6 CASSYSGSSGVTQYF TGTGCCAGCAGTTACTCGGGCAGTTCGGGGGTGACCCAGTACTTC
- - TRBJ2-1 TRBV6-5 CASSYLSGNEQFF TGTGCCAGCAGTTACTTATCGGGGAATGAGCAGTTCTTC
- few TRBJ2-3 TRBV4-2 CASSSDGSTDTQYF TGTGCCAGCAGCTCCGACGGGAGCACAGATACGCAGTATTTT
TRBD1 - TRBJ2-1 TRBV6-5 CASSRDRGLGNEQFF TGTGCCAGCAGTCGGGACAGGGGGCTAGGCAATGAGCAGTTCTTC
- - TRBJ2-2 TRBV5-4 CASSSVGGNTGELFF TGTGCCAGCAGCTCTGTGGGGGGGAACACCGGGGAGCTGTTTTTT
- - TRBJ1-2 TRBV27 CASRTLGAAGDGYTF TGTGCCAGCCGTACCCTCGGCGCGGCAGGGGATGGCTACACCTTC
TRBD2 - TRBJ2-3 TRBV6-4 CASSPSRGGSTDTQYF TGTGCCAGCTCCCCCTCTCGGGGGGGAAGCACAGATACGCAGTATTTT
- - TRBJ1-2 TRBV3-1/TRBV3-2 CASSQTRDYGYTF TGTGCCAGCAGCCAAACACGGGACTATGGCTACACCTTC
TRBD1 - TRBJ1-2 TRBV10-3 CAITGEGAYGYTF TGTGCCATCACAGGAGAGGGGGCGTATGGCTACACCTTC
- once TRBJ2-7 TRBV7-2 CANSPPPGYEQYF TGTGCCAACTCCCCCCCACCAGGGTACGAGCAGTACTTC
TRBD1 - TRBJ2-1 TRBV18 CASSPRDRATNEQFF TGTGCCAGCTCACCACGAGACAGGGCAACCAATGAGCAGTTCTTC
- - TRBJ2-6 TRBV19 CASSMRDGLTLTGANVLTF TGTGCCAGTAGTATGCGGGACGGACTAACCCTAACTGGGGCCAACGTCCTGACTTTC
- few TRBJ1-1 TRBV7-2 CATQRVVTEAFF TGTGCCACCCAGCGAGTGGTCACTGAAGCTTTCTTT
- - TRBJ1-2 TRBV10-1 CASSETGRDNYGYTF TGCGCCAGCAGTGAGACAGGGAGAGATAACTATGGCTACACCTTC
TRBD2 - TRBJ2-3 TRBV11-3 CASSLRAGGPVDTQYF TGTGCCAGCAGCTTAAGGGCGGGGGGGCCGGTGGATACGCAGTATTTT
TRBD1 - TRBJ2-7 TRBV3-1/TRBV3-2 CASSQGSRDRVYEQYF TGTGCCAGCAGCCAAGGAAGCCGGGACAGGGTCTACGAGCAGTACTTC
TRBD2 - TRBJ2-1 TRBV27 CASSSRLAGMVEQFF TGTGCCAGCAGTTCCCGGCTAGCGGGGATGGTTGAGCAGTTCTTC
TRBD1 - TRBJ2-5 TRBV4-3 CASSQDPGGEGQETQYF TGCGCCAGCAGCCAAGACCCAGGGGGAGAGGGCCAAGAGACCCAGTACTTC
- - TRBJ1-5 TRBV9 CASSVGLEINQPQHF TGTGCCAGCAGCGTAGGTTTGGAGATCAATCAGCCCCAGCATTTT
TRBD1 - TRBJ1-2 TRBV7-3 CASSPQPGTVRNGYTF TGTGCCAGCAGCCCCCAACCCGGGACAGTAAGGAATGGCTACACCTTC
TRBD1 - TRBJ1-2 TRBV5-1 CASSPGTANYGYTF TGCGCCAGCAGCCCCGGGACAGCTAACTATGGCTACACCTTC
- - TRBJ2-7 TRBV9 CASSVQGFSSDEQYF TGTGCCAGCAGCGTCCAGGGCTTCTCGTCTGACGAGCAGTACTTC
- - TRBJ2-7 TRBV19 CASSMNSPYEQYF TGTGCCAGTAGTATGAACAGTCCCTACGAGCAGTACTTC
- - TRBJ1-2 TRBV27 CASSAEGSGYTF TGTGCCAGCTCGGCGGAAGGGAGTGGCTACACCTTC
- - TRBJ1-5 TRBV19 CASRRGGGSNQPQHF TGTGCCAGTAGGAGGGGAGGTGGAAGCAATCAGCCCCAGCATTTT
- - TRBJ2-3 TRBV4-3 CASSQARVGGVSDTQYF TGCGCCAGCAGCCAAGCCAGGGTTGGCGGGGTATCAGATACGCAGTATTTT
- - TRBJ2-3 TRBV27 CATGGRTDTQYF TGTGCCACCGGTGGGCGCACAGATACGCAGTATTTT
- - TRBJ1-1 TRBV9 CASSAGNLRGTEAFF TGTGCCAGCAGCGCCGGAAATCTCAGGGGAACTGAAGCTTTCTTT
- - TRBJ1-5 TRBV7-9 CASSRATQPQHF TGTGCCAGCAGCCGAGCGACTCAGCCCCAGCATTTT
- - TRBJ1-1 TRBV5-8 CASSPRQTNTEAFF TGTGCCAGCAGCCCGCGACAGACGAACACTGAAGCTTTCTTT
- - TRBJ2-5 TRBV5-5 CASSLDRAAETQYF TGTGCCAGCAGCTTGGACAGGGCTGCGGAGACCCAGTACTTC